The 6 T cell receptor beta chains in this list originate from one sample, sequenced in a study of CD8 T cells in ankylosing spondylitis. Each CDR3 protein is one row after TCRdb ran MiXCR on the 5' RACE reads. In the table there are approximately 220,000 distinct CDR3 sequences, roughly 24% of which are singletons. What was sequenced was blood, either unsorted or a sorted T cell fraction (not recorded which). Receptor source: a male donor with ankylosing spondylitis or in good health (not recorded which).

The rearrangement joins TRBV20-1 to TRBJ2-7; TRBD2 matches at 13 bases. The trim removed 8 bases at V and 7 bases at J, leaving 8 bases unmatched. Germline V gene data show CDR1 as DFQATT and CDR2 as SNEGSKA (reference sequence). This CDR3 comprises 13 residues. The CDR3 bases are TGCAGTTTAACTAGCGGGAGGGCCCGGGAGCAGTACTTC. It yields the protein CSLTSGRAREQYF.

At least ten counts were recorded for this clonotype. CDR3 coding DNA: TGTGCCAGTAGGCTAGCGGGAGCCACAGATACGCAGTATTTT. Its protein is CASRLAGATDTQYF. The chain links TRBV2 to TRBJ2-3, with TRBD2 matching 10 bases. V shed 9 bases and J 2 bases; nucleotides not matched to a gene: 5. There are 14 residues in the CDR3. Germline V gene lookup returns CDR1 SNHLY and CDR2 FYNNEI.

The chain employs TRBV9 and TRBJ1-1; D remains ambiguous. CDR1 and CDR2 (germline): SGDLS, YYNGEE. This CDR3 is built from 15 residues. Trimming removed 0 bases at V and 1 base at J, with 10 bases between. The CDR3 region is CASSVDRKPNTEAFF. CDR3 coding DNA: TGTGCCAGCAGCGTAGACCGAAAGCCGAACACTGAAGCTTTCTTT. Using reference TRBV9 and TRBJ1-1 for the parts outside the CDR3, the full variable domain is DSGVTQTPKHLITATGQRVTLRCSPRSGDLSVYWYQQSLDQGLQFLIQYYNGEERAKGNILERFSAQQFPDLHSELNLSSLELGDSALYFCASSVDRKPNTEAFFGQGTRLTVV.

The chain employs TRBV6-2 or TRBV6-3 and TRBJ2-1, with 12 bases that match TRBD2. CDR1 and CDR2 (germline): MNHEY, SVGEGT. J was trimmed by 4 bases and V by 7 bases; bases with no gene match: 5. CDR3 length equals 15 residues. The CDR3 DNA follows: TGTGCCAGCACCACCGGGACTAGCGGGTACAATGAGCAGTTCTTC. Translation gives CASTTGTSGYNEQFF.

This clonotype showed up many times. CDR3 coding DNA: TGTGCCAGCAGCCAGGGGACTAGCGCGTATGAGCAGTTCTTC. It is translated as CASSQGTSAYEQFF. The V gene is TRBV7-2, the J gene TRBJ2-1, with 10 bases matching TRBD2. The CDR3 extends over 14 amino acids. The trim removed 5 bases at V and 8 bases at J, leaving 6 bases unmatched. Per the germline V gene, CDR1 is SGHTA and CDR2 is FQGNSA. Supplemented by reference TRBV7-2 and TRBJ2-1, the full variable domain reads GAGVSQSPSNKVTEKGKDVELRCDPISGHTALYWYRQSLGQGLEFLIYFQGNSAPDKSGLPSDRFSAERTGGSVSTLTIQRTQQEDSAVYLCASSQGTSAYEQFFGPGTRLTVL.

V is TRBV10-3 and J is TRBJ2-1; TRBD2 matches 13 bases. From germline, CDR1 is ENHRY and CDR2 SYGVKD. Germline trimming cut 3 bases from V and 8 bases from J; bases unmatched to any gene: 10. The CDR3 loop spans 17 amino acids. CDR3: CAISDATSGRAGHEQFF. The CDR3 DNA sequence: TGTGCCATCAGTGATGCAACTAGCGGGAGGGCCGGCCATGAGCAGTTCTTC.